This T cell receptor (beta chain) was captured by sequencing in a study of blood T cell repertoires in COVID-19. V dropped 7 bases and J dropped 0 bases, with 14 bases sitting between them. CDR1 SGHNT and CDR2 YYREEE come from the germline V gene (reference sequence). This CDR3 spans 15 amino acids. The method was immunoSEQ multiplex PCR; TCRdb's version includes in-frame clones alone and lacks a portion of them. The data contain under 150,000 clones, around 82% of them singletons. The TCR sequence derives from a woman aged 60-75 years with acute or convalescent COVID-19. The chain joins TRBV5-4 to TRBJ2-1; D is ambiguous. Material: peripheral blood. CDR3 region: CASGGEESSYNEQFF. In DNA form, the CDR3 reads TGTGCCAGCGGTGGAGAGGAAAGCTCCTACAATGAGCAGTTCTTC.